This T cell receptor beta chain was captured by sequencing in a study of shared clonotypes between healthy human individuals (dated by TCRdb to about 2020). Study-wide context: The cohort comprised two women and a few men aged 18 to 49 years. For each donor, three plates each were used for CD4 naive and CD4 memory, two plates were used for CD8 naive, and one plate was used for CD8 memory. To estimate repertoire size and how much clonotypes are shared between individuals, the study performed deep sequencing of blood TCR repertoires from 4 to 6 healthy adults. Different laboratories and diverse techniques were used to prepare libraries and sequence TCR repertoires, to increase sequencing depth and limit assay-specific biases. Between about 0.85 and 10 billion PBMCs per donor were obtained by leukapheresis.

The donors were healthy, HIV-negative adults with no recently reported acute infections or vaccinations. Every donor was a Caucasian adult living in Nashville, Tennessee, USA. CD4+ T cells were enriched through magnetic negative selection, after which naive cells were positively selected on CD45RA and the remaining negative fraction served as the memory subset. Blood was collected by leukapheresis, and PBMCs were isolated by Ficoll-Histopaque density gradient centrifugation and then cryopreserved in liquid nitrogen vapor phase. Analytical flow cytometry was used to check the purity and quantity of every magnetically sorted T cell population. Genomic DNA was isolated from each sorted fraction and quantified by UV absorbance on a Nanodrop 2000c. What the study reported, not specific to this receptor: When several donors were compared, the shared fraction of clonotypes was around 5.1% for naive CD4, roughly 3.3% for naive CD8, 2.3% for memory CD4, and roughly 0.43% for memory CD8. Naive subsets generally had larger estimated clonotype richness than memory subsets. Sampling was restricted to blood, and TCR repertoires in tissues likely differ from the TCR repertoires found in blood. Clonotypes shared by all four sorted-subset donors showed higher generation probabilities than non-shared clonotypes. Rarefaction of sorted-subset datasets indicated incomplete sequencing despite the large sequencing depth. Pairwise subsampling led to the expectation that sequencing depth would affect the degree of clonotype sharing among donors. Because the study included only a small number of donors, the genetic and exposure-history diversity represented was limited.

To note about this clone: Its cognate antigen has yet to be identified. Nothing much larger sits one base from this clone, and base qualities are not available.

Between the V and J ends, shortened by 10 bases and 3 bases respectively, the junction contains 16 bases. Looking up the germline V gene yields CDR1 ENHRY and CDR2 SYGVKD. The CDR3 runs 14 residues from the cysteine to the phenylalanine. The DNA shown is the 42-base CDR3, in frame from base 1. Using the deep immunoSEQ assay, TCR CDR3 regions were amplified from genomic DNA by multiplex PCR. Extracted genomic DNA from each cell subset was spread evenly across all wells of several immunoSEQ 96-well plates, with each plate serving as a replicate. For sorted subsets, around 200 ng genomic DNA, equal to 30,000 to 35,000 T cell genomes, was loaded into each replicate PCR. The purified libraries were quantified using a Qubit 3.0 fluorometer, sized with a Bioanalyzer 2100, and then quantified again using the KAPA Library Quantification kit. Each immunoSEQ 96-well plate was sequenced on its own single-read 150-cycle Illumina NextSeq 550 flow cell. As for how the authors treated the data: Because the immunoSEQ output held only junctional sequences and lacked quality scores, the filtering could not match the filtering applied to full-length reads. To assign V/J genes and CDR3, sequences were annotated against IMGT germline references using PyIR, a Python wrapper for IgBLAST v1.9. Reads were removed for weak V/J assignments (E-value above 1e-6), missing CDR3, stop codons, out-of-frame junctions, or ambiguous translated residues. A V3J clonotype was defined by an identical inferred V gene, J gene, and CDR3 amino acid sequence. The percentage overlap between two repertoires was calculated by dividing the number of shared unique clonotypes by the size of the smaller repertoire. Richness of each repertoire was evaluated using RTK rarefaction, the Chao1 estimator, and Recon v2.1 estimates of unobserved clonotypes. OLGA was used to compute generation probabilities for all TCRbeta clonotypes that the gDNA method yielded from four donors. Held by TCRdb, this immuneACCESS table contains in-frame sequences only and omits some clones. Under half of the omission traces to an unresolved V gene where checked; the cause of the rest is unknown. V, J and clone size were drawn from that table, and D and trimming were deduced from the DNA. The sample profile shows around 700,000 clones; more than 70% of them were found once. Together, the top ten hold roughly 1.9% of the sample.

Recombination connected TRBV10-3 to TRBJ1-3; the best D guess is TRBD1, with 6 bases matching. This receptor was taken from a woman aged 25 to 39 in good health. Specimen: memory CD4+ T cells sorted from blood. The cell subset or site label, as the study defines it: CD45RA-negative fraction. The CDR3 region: CATGTPSGGNTIYF. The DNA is TGTGCCACGGGGACACCCTCCGGTGGAAACACCATATATTTT.